Each of the 29 T cell receptor beta chains below was sequenced from the same sample in a study of blood T cell repertoires in COVID-19. Here immunoSEQ multiplex PCR was the method, and the copy in TCRdb shows in-frame clones only, minus some. The table includes around 130,000 clones, roughly nine tenths detected once. Sequencing was performed on peripheral blood. All receptors come from a man in his 70s with active or convalescent COVID-19.

This clone came up a few times. The rearrangement joins TRBV5-8 to TRBJ2-1, with 7 bases aligning to TRBD1. The CDR3 contains 18 residues. The trim removed 0 bases at V and 1 base at J, leaving 10 bases unmatched. Germline V gene sequence: CDR1 SGHTS, CDR2 YDEGEE. The CDR3: CASSLGGRGLSSYNEQFF. The DNA of the CDR3 is TGTGCCAGCAGCTTGGGGGGAAGGGGGCTATCGTCCTACAATGAGCAGTTCTTC.

V usage is TRBV10-3 and J usage is TRBJ1-5, with D perhaps matching TRBD1 (5 bases). The V end lost 5 bases, the J end lost 0 bases, and 11 bases lay between the germline ends. The length of the CDR3 is 15 residues. Per germline, CDR1 ENHRY and CDR2 SYGVKD. CDR3: CAISRTSDSNQPQHF. As DNA, the CDR3 is TGTGCCATCAGTAGGACATCAGATAGCAATCAGCCCCAGCATTTT.

The V and J genes are TRBV14 and TRBJ1-1; D is uncertain. The CDR3 contains 14 residues. Germline V CDR1 and CDR2: SGHDN, FVKESK. The V end lost 2 bases, the J end lost 4 bases, and 11 bases lay between the germline ends. The CDR3 is CASSQQDRGTEAFF. CDR3 nucleotide sequence: TGTGCCAGCAGCCAACAGGACCGGGGCACTGAAGCTTTCTTT.

The rearrangement uses TRBV9 and TRBJ2-7; weak D call: TRBD2 (6 bases). V was pared by 4 bases and J by 4 bases, with 12 bases between. This CDR3 is 13 amino acids long. Germline CDR1 and CDR2: SGDLS and YYNGEE. CDR3 residues: CASSTRDSYEQYF. CDR3 DNA sequence: TGTGCCAGCAGCACCCGGGACTCGTACGAGCAGTACTTC.

The chain recombines TRBV25-1 with TRBJ1-2; D is undetermined. Trimming left V 6 bases short and J 2 bases short, with 7 bases between. The CDR3 covers 12 residues. CDR1 MGHDK and CDR2 SYGVNS come from the germline V gene. The DNA for the CDR3 is TGTGCCAGCAGCCCGGGGAACTATGGCTACACCTTC. Its translation is CASSPGNYGYTF.

The chain couples TRBV29-1 to TRBJ2-3; possible D gene TRBD2, 5 bases. Germline CDR1 is SQVTM and CDR2 is ANQGSEA. Trimming took off 6 bases at V and 1 base at J, with 20 bases between the two ends. The CDR3 has 16 residues. CDR3 sequence reads: CSVVPLGLRGTDTQYF. Written as DNA, the CDR3 is TGCAGCGTCGTCCCCCTCGGACTGCGGGGCACAGATACGCAGTATTTT.

Here the CDR3 DNA reads TGCGGTGGAGAACGGCGGTCCCCCACTGAAGCTTTCTTT. Protein product: CGGERRSPTEAFF. The chain recombines TRBV29-1 with TRBJ1-1; D unresolved. This CDR3 spans 13 amino acids. CDR1 SQVTM and CDR2 ANQGSEA come from the germline V gene.

Only one count was recorded for this clone. The chain carries TRBV19 and TRBJ2-7; 12 positions agree with TRBD2. Germline CDR1 reads LNHDA; CDR2 reads SQIVND (reference sequence). This CDR3 region has 15 residues. The trim removed 6 bases at V and 4 bases at J, leaving 7 bases unmatched. The CDR3 DNA sequence: TGTGCCAGTAGCCCAGAGGGGACTAGCGGGTACGAGCAGTACTTC. Residues: CASSPEGTSGYEQYF.

The rearrangement links TRBV5-1 to TRBJ2-1; 8 bases fit TRBD2. Per germline, CDR1 SGHRS and CDR2 YFSETQ. V shed 4 bases and J 7 bases; nucleotides not matched to a gene: 7. This CDR3 has 14 residues. The DNA for the CDR3 is TGCGCCAGCAGCCACGGGACTAGGGTGAATGAGCAGTTCTTC. This encodes CASSHGTRVNEQFF.

This clone showed up just once. For the CDR3, the DNA is TGTGCCAGCAGCCCCCTGGGGGGTCGGACCGGGGAGCTGTTTTTT. Its translation: CASSPLGGRTGELFF. V and J are TRBV3-1 (or the pseudogene TRBV3-2) and TRBJ2-2; D is possibly TRBD2 (6 bases). The CDR3 loop spans 15 amino acids. Deletions cut 4 bases from V and 5 bases from J, with 14 bases between. CDR1 is LGHDT, CDR2 YNNKEL, per germline (reference sequence).

In its sample, this clone is large. The chain links TRBV6-6 to TRBJ1-1; 8 nucleotides line up with TRBD1. The germline V gene encodes CDR1 MNHNY and CDR2 SVGAGI (reference sequence). V trimming: 6 bases; J trimming: 5 bases; junction bases outside the gene matches: 8. The CDR3 covers 14 residues. The CDR3 DNA is TGTGCCAGCAGCCCCAGGACAGGGTCAACTGAAGCTTTCTTT. Translation: CASSPRTGSTEAFF.

The chain has TRBV6-5 and TRBJ2-2; 9 nucleotides agree with TRBD1. Germline loops: CDR1 MNHEY, CDR2 SVGAGI. This CDR3 has 14 amino acids. V lost 7 bases and J lost 7; bases outside the gene matches: 7. CDR3 region: CASKTGGGGGELFF. The CDR3 bases are TGTGCCAGCAAGACAGGGGGTGGAGGCGGGGAGCTGTTTTTT.

The J gene is TRBJ2-5, the V gene TRBV3-1 (or the pseudogene TRBV3-2); D perhaps matches TRBD2 (5 bases). Per germline, CDR1 LGHDT and CDR2 YNNKEL (reference sequence). The CDR3 is 15 residues long. Trimming pared 6 bases from V and 3 bases from J, leaving 17 bases between. Here the CDR3 DNA reads TGTGCCAGCAGACGCCGGGCAGAGGAGGAAGAGACCCAGTACTTC. Its protein product is CASRRRAEEEETQYF.

The chain is built from TRBV19 and TRBJ2-7; the match to TRBD2 covers 11 bases. Germline V gene data show CDR1 as LNHDA and CDR2 as SQIVND (reference sequence). Trimming at V came to 5 bases and at J to 0 bases, leaving 3 bases not matched to a gene. The length of the CDR3 is 15 residues. The CDR3 DNA is TGTGCCAGTAGTTTGGGGACTAGCGGCTCCTACGAGCAGTACTTC. This encodes CASSLGTSGSYEQYF.

This clone was observed once. V gene TRBV18 combines with J gene TRBJ1-2; D uncertain. This CDR3 comprises 13 residues. Trimming shortened V by 2 bases and J by 2 bases, and 6 bases separated the two germline ends. CDR1 and CDR2 (germline): KGHSH, LQKENI. This CDR3 is CASSPEQNYGYTF. The CDR3 DNA follows: TGTGCCAGCTCACCAGAACAAAACTATGGCTACACCTTC.

This chain uses TRBV11-3 with TRBJ1-4; tentatively, D is TRBD1 (5 bases). The CDR3 sequence is 15 residues long. The V gene's germline CDR1 is SGHNT and CDR2 YENEEA. V gave up 6 bases and J gave up 2 bases, with 13 bases separating them. Here the CDR3 reads CASRCQGGTNEKLFF. The CDR3, as DNA: TGTGCCAGCAGGTGCCAGGGAGGGACTAATGAAAAACTGTTTTTT.

The V call is TRBV11-3, the J call TRBJ1-1; TRBD1 matches 8 bases. This CDR3 contains 13 residues. The germline V gene encodes CDR1 SGHNT and CDR2 YENEEA. Trimming at V came to 3 bases and at J to 11 bases, leaving 8 bases not matched to a gene. CDR3: CASSFFSGQEAFF. The CDR3 DNA reads as TGTGCCAGCAGCTTCTTCTCGGGACAGGAGGCTTTCTTT.

The chain joins TRBV19 to TRBJ1-2; 10 bases fit TRBD1. Per the germline V gene, CDR1 is LNHDA and CDR2 is SQIVND (reference sequence). V lost 10 bases and J lost 3; bases outside the gene matches: 8. The CDR3 covers 14 residues. CDR3 sequence: CAISPGQGDYGYTF. The CDR3 DNA reads as TGTGCCATCTCTCCAGGACAGGGGGACTATGGCTACACCTTC.

J is TRBJ2-7 and V is TRBV5-1; 9 nucleotides line up with TRBD1. Germline CDR1 is SGHRS and CDR2 is YFSETQ. The CDR3 spans 16 residues. Trimming removed 3 bases from V and 2 bases from J; junction bases left unmatched: 9. In DNA, the CDR3 is TGCGCCAGCAGCTCCCGTGACAGGGGGTACACCTACGAGCAGTACTTC. Translating it yields CASSSRDRGYTYEQYF.

Comments on this clone: Relative to the germline gene, one junction end is altered; a read error may explain this. The CDR3 sequence: CAKGREEYNEQFF. CDR3 nucleotide sequence: TGCGCCAAGGGTAGGGAGGAATACAATGAGCAGTTCTTC. The rearrangement joins TRBV7-9 to TRBJ2-1; D is possibly TRBD2 (6 bases). The CDR3 spans 13 residues. Looked up from germline, CDR1 is SEHNR and CDR2 is FQNEAQ (reference sequence).

The rearrangement uses TRBV5-5 and TRBJ2-3; D remains ambiguous. Per germline, CDR1 SGHKS and CDR2 YYEKEE (reference sequence). The CDR3 covers 12 residues. V was clipped by 4 bases and J by 3 bases, with 6 bases between them. For the CDR3, the DNA is TGTGCCAGCAGCCGAGAGACAGATACGCAGTATTTT. Translated: CASSRETDTQYF.

The rearrangement uses TRBV29-1 and TRBJ2-3, with 8 bases identical to TRBD2. Germline trimming cut 3 bases from V and 2 bases from J; bases unmatched to any gene: 4. The germline V gene encodes CDR1 SQVTM and CDR2 ANQGSEA. The CDR3 totals 14 residues. The CDR3 region is CSVDREGLTDTQYF. DNA of the CDR3: TGCAGCGTTGATCGGGAGGGACTCACAGATACGCAGTATTTT.

The chain employs TRBV5-1 and TRBJ1-1, with TRBD1 matching over 9 bases. This CDR3 is 16 amino acids long. Unmatched junction bases numbered 9, after V lost 2 bases and J lost 4 bases. Germline V gives CDR1 SGHRS, CDR2 YFSETQ. Written as DNA, the CDR3 is TGCGCCAGCAGCTTATCACAGGGGGCGCAGGGCACTGAAGCTTTCTTT. Its translation: CASSLSQGAQGTEAFF.

V gene TRBV3-1 (or the pseudogene TRBV3-2) combines with J gene TRBJ1-4; 7 bases agree with TRBD1. The germline V gene has CDR1 LGHDT and CDR2 YNNKEL (reference sequence). J lost 3 bases, V lost 3 bases, and 4 bases had no gene match. The CDR3 is 15 amino acids. This CDR3 is CASSQRQGANEKLFF. CDR3 DNA sequence: TGTGCCAGCAGCCAGCGACAGGGAGCTAATGAAAAACTGTTTTTT.

The rearrangement uses TRBV7-2 and TRBJ1-1, with D perhaps TRBD1 (5 bases). Germline CDR1 SGHTA, CDR2 FQGNSA. CDR3 length equals 14 residues. Deletions cut 5 bases from V and 3 bases from J, with 13 bases between. The CDR3 region has the DNA TGTGCCAGCAGCCCGGGGGGATTACACACTGAAGCTTTCTTT. Its protein is CASSPGGLHTEAFF.

Details on this clone: The same CDR3 can be traced to other DNA sequences in this sample. This rearrangement joins TRBV7-9 to TRBJ2-7; 8 bases match TRBD2. The CDR3 is made up of 16 amino acids. With V trimmed by 1 base and J by 0 bases, 5 bases remained unmatched. Germline CDR1 reads SEHNR; CDR2 reads FQNEAQ (reference sequence). The CDR3 DNA reads TGTGCCAGCAGCTTAGGGCTAGCGGGTAACTCCTACGAGCAGTACTTC. Amino acid sequence: CASSLGLAGNSYEQYF.

CDR3 protein: CASSPRGRGGTDTQYF. DNA of the CDR3: TGTGCCAGCAGCCCAAGGGGGAGGGGAGGCACAGATACGCAGTATTTT. V usage is TRBV11-2 and J usage is TRBJ2-3, with D possibly matching TRBD2 (7 bases). Per germline, CDR1 SGHAT and CDR2 FQNNGV. The CDR3 loop spans 16 amino acids. V dropped 5 bases and J dropped 1 base, with 16 bases sitting between them.

The chain has TRBV6-6 and TRBJ1-1; D not resolved. The V and J ends lost 7 bases and 2 bases respectively, with 8 bases between them. This CDR3 has 12 amino acids. Germline V gene lookup returns CDR1 MNHNY and CDR2 SVGAGI (reference sequence). The CDR3 region has the DNA TGTGCCAGCAAGGAGTCTAACACTGAAGCTTTCTTT. Translation gives CASKESNTEAFF.

The chain is built from TRBV29-1 and TRBJ1-2; D ambiguous. The CDR3 spans 13 residues. V lost 3 bases to trimming and J lost 3 bases, with 11 bases between them. CDR1 SQVTM and CDR2 ANQGSEA come from the germline V gene. The CDR3 region is CSVDGKRDYGYTF. In DNA, the CDR3 is TGCAGCGTTGACGGGAAAAGAGACTATGGCTACACCTTC.